This is a list of T cell receptor beta chains from one sample in a study of Graves' ophthalmopathy and Graves' hyperthyroidism. MiXCR, run by TCRdb on the multiplex PCR reads, gives a single entry per CDR3 protein. The table has a few hundred thousand distinct CDR3 sequences, more than 20% seen once. The sequencing sample was made of peripheral blood. The source of these receptors is a woman aged 18-29 years with stable Graves' hyperthyroidism. Both conserved end residues are part of each CDR3. The D gene is left open where the match is weak. Some rows mark clone size as missing; the rest say once, few, many or name a class of expanded clone.

TRBV4-1	-	many	TRBJ1-5	TGCGCCAGCAGCCAAATGCAGGGGACTAGCAATCAGCCCCAGCATTTT	CASSQMQGTSNQPQHF
TRBV6-4	-	many	TRBJ2-7	TGTGCCAGCAGTGACCGTCGGACAACTTTCACCTACGAGCAGTACTTC	CASSDRRTTFTYEQYF
TRBV29-1	-	-	TRBJ2-7	TGCAGCGTAGAGGACAGCCCCTACGAGCAGTACTTC	CSVEDSPYEQYF
TRBV7-9	-	many	TRBJ1-1	TGTGCCAGCAGCTTCCAATCGACGGATACTGAAGCTTTCTTT	CASSFQSTDTEAFF
TRBV6-2/TRBV6-3	TRBD2	-	TRBJ2-2	TGTGCCAGCAGCCTAAATATCGGGCCTAGCGGAAGGACCGGGGAGCTGTTTTTT	CASSLNIGPSGRTGELFF
TRBV6-5	-	many	TRBJ2-7	TGTGCCAGCAGTTACGGAGGGGGGCTCGAGCAGTACTTC	CASSYGGGLEQYF
TRBV12-3/TRBV12-4	-	few	TRBJ1-1	TGTGCCAGCAGTTCAGGGACTGCCGACCCTGAAGCTTTCTTT	CASSSGTADPEAFF
TRBV20-1	-	many	TRBJ2-2	TGCAGTGCTTCCCCCGGGGGGAACACCGGGGAGCTGTTTTTT	CSASPGGNTGELFF
TRBV12-3/TRBV12-4	-	many	TRBJ2-7	TGTGCCAGCAGTTTCTCGCTCTTCAACGAGCAGTACTTC	CASSFSLFNEQYF
TRBV6-5	-	many	TRBJ1-1	TGTGCCAGCAGTTACGGGGGGGACACTGAAGCTTTCTTT	CASSYGGDTEAFF
TRBV7-2	-	many	TRBJ2-7	TGTGCCAGCAGCTTTGACATCAACCGGTACGAGCAGTACTTC	CASSFDINRYEQYF
TRBV20-1	-	-	TRBJ2-5	TGCAGTCCCAGGGTAGAGGGCCGGGAGACCCAGTACTTC	CSPRVEGRETQYF
TRBV4-2	-	many	TRBJ2-7	TGTGCCAGCAGCCAAGAAGGAGGGAGGCTATCTCGGGACGAGCAGTACTTC	CASSQEGGRLSRDEQYF
TRBV12-3/TRBV12-4	-	many	TRBJ1-1	TGTGCCAGCTCACCCAATCAGGGTGGGAACACTGAAGCTTTCTTT	CASSPNQGGNTEAFF
TRBV9	TRBD1	-	TRBJ2-2	TGTGCCAGCAGCCCGGACAGGGCTGACACCGGGGAGCTGTTTTTT	CASSPDRADTGELFF
TRBV12-3/TRBV12-4	-	many	TRBJ2-7	TGTGCCAGCAGTCGACAGATAGAACACTACGAGCAGTACTTC	CASSRQIEHYEQYF
TRBV27	TRBD1	once	TRBJ1-1	TGTGCCAGCAGTTTATCCCAGATCGGACAGGCGGTCACTGAAGCTTTCTTT	CASSLSQIGQAVTEAFF
TRBV11-2	TRBD2	-	TRBJ2-7	TGTGCCAGCAGCTTAGAGGGACTAGCGGGAGGAGGGTCCTACGAGCAGTACTTC	CASSLEGLAGGGSYEQYF
TRBV28	-	many	TRBJ1-2	TGTGCCAGCAGCCTGGAGATGGTGGGTGGCTACACCTTC	CASSLEMVGGYTF
TRBV29-1	-	many	TRBJ1-1	TGCAGCGTCGCTCCCGGGTGGGGGATGGCCACTGAAGCTTTCTTT	CSVAPGWGMATEAFF
TRBV19	TRBD2	many	TRBJ2-5	TGTGCCAGGCTCGGGGGGGGCACTAGCGATATCCAAGAGACCCAGTACTTC	CARLGGGTSDIQETQYF
TRBV11-2	-	many	TRBJ2-7	TGTGCCAGCAGCACGGGAGAGGGCTACGAGCAGTACTTC	CASSTGEGYEQYF
TRBV14	-	many	TRBJ1-2	TGTGCCAGCAGCCAAGCCAACAACTATGGCTACACCTTC	CASSQANNYGYTF
TRBV27	-	-	TRBJ2-7	TGTGCCAGCAGTTTATCTCAACAGATGTCCTACGAGCAGTACTTC	CASSLSQQMSYEQYF
TRBV30	-	-	TRBJ1-2	TGTGCCTGGAGCCGGGACCTTAACTATGGCTACACCTTC	CAWSRDLNYGYTF
TRBV6-5	TRBD1	many	TRBJ2-4	TGTGCCAGCAGTTACTCGAACCAGGGGGCCAAAAACATTAAGTACTTC	CASSYSNQGAKNIKYF
TRBV9	TRBD1	many	TRBJ1-5	TGTGCCAGCAGCCGAGACAGGGGGCCTCAGCCCCAGCATTTT	CASSRDRGPQPQHF